This entry concerns a single TCR beta chain. As yet, its antigen is unknown. The CDR3 covers 15 residues. Germline lookup yields CDR1 SQVTM and CDR2 ANQGSEA. V was pared by 0 bases and J by 2 bases, with 14 bases between. The record originates from a study of T cell responses to AZD1222 COVID-19 vaccine. Overall study results and limits: Spike-specific TCR breadth rose after two AZD1222 doses, and depth rose as well. Seropositive status at baseline applied to only 5 or 6 AZD1222 recipients.

Measured with immunoSEQ multiplex PCR; TCRdb has only the in-frame clones, and not every one. The repertoire holds roughly 120,000 clones, with approximately 85% as singletons. V is TRBV29-1 and J is TRBJ2-7; D might be TRBD1 (6 bases). This receptor was identified in an adult in good health. Sample: peripheral blood, taken on day 0 of MenACWY control vaccination. The CDR3 nucleotides read TGCAGCGTTGAAGATGGTCAGGGGCTCCCCTACGAGCAGTACTTC. The encoded protein is CSVEDGQGLPYEQYF.